The 23 T cell receptor beta chains below come from one sample, sequenced in a study of shared clonotypes between healthy human individuals. Naive-designated CD8 cells lacked CD45RO, were positively enriched for CCR7, and omitted terminally differentiated effector memory CD45RA+ cells. The protocol was immunoSEQ multiplex PCR, while the TCRdb copy is restricted to in-frame clones and leaves out a portion. The data contain about 2 million clones, about 95% of them singletons. The specimen sequenced was naive CD8+ T cells sorted from blood. Receptors were obtained from a man aged 18 to 30 in good health.

This clone was counted a single time. The genes are TRBV5-8 and TRBJ2-7; either TRBD1 or TRBD2 may fit D (6 bases each). The length of the CDR3 is 15 residues. V lost 0 bases and J 3 bases, leaving 13 bases between the germline ends. Germline V CDR1 and CDR2: SGHTS, YDEGEE. CDR3 loop: CASSLEQGLIYEQYF. CDR3 in DNA: TGTGCCAGCAGCTTGGAACAGGGACTGATCTACGAGCAGTACTTC.

The V and J genes are TRBV9 and TRBJ2-5; TRBD2 agrees at 9 bases. The CDR3 runs to 14 residues. The J segment lost 4 bases and the V segment lost 3 bases, leaving 4 bases of the junction unmatched. Per the germline V gene, CDR1 is SGDLS and CDR2 is YYNGEE. The CDR3 spells CASSDGTSRETQYF. In nucleotides, the CDR3 is TGTGCCAGCAGCGATGGGACTAGCAGAGAGACCCAGTACTTC.

In the case of this clone: Other DNA sequences within the sample encode an identical CDR3. The chain couples TRBV4-3 to TRBJ2-1; tentative D call: TRBD2 (5 bases). Between the trimmed V and J ends, which lost 0 bases and 0 bases, there was a span of 9 bases. The germline gives CDR1 LGHNA, CDR2 YSLEER. The CDR3 runs to 16 residues. The DNA of the CDR3 is TGCGCCAGCAGCCAAGATCTGGGGAGCTCCTACAATGAGCAGTTCTTC. Its protein product is CASSQDLGSSYNEQFF.

The V call is TRBV19, the J call TRBJ1-1; the D is unclear. Germline CDR1 is LNHDA and CDR2 is SQIVND (reference sequence). The length of the CDR3 is 15 residues. V was shortened by 7 bases and J by 3 bases, with 18 bases between the two germline ends. This CDR3 reads CASTRLGFRDTEAFF. In DNA form, the CDR3 reads TGTGCCAGTACTCGTTTAGGGTTTCGTGACACTGAAGCTTTCTTT. Supplemented by reference TRBV19 and TRBJ1-1, the full variable domain reads DGGITQSPKYLFRKEGQNVTLSCEQNLNHDAMYWYRQDPGQGLRLIYYSQIVNDFQKGDIAEGYSVSREKKESFPLTVTSAQKNPTAFYLCASTRLGFRDTEAFFGQGTRLTVV.

Points on this clone: The same CDR3 arises from other DNA sequences in this sample as well. The chain links TRBV5-4 to TRBJ2-7; the match to TRBD1 covers 8 bases. The CDR3 extends over 15 amino acids. CDR1 is SGHNT and CDR2 is YYREEE in the germline V gene (reference sequence). V was pared by 0 bases and J by 1 base, with 3 bases of the junction left unmatched. CDR3 residues: CASSLGQGASYEQYF. The CDR3 coding sequence is TGTGCCAGCAGCTTGGGGCAGGGGGCTTCCTACGAGCAGTACTTC. The whole variable domain, filled in from reference TRBV5-4 and TRBJ2-7, reads ETGVTQSPTHLIKTRGQQVTLRCSSQSGHNTVSWYQQALGQGPQFIFQYYREEENGRGNFPPRFSGLQFPNYSSELNVNALELDDSALYLCASSLGQGASYEQYFGPGTRLTVT.

V gene TRBV7-8 combines with J gene TRBJ2-5; 10 nucleotides match TRBD2. V lost 5 bases, J lost 1 base, and 10 bases stayed unmatched. CDR3 size: 17 residues. Germline assignment: CDR1 SGHVS and CDR2 FQNEAQ. In nucleotides, the CDR3 is TGTGCCAGCAGCACAAGCCCGGGACTAGCGCGCCAAGAGACCCAGTACTTC. Its protein is CASSTSPGLARQETQYF.

DNA of the CDR3: TGTGCCAGCAGCCACATAATCCGGGACAGGAGGACTGGAAACACCATATATTTT. Translating gives CASSHIIRDRRTGNTIYF. This chain joins TRBV11-2 and TRBJ1-3; 8 positions match TRBD1. After removal of 5 bases from V and 2 bases from J, the junction contained 14 bases not matched to a gene. CDR3 length equals 18 residues. Germline CDR1 SGHAT, CDR2 FQNNGV.

Worth noting for this clone: Other DNA sequences in this specimen translate into the identical CDR3. V gene TRBV5-4 combines with J gene TRBJ1-1; D gene ambiguous. Trimming pared 0 bases from V and 2 bases from J, leaving 5 bases between. Germline V gene data show CDR1 as SGHNT and CDR2 as YYREEE (reference sequence). This CDR3 has 13 amino acids. The CDR3, as DNA: TGTGCCAGCAGCTTGGGCGGTAACACTGAAGCTTTCTTT. It yields the protein CASSLGGNTEAFF. The whole variable domain, filled in from reference TRBV5-4 and TRBJ1-1, reads ETGVTQSPTHLIKTRGQQVTLRCSSQSGHNTVSWYQQALGQGPQFIFQYYREEENGRGNFPPRFSGLQFPNYSSELNVNALELDDSALYLCASSLGGNTEAFFGQGTRLTVV.

This chain uses TRBV30 with TRBJ2-6; D is unclear. The CDR3 is 13 residues long. Trimming cost V 6 bases and J 0 bases, with 6 bases left between them. Germline CDR1 GTSNPN, CDR2 SVGIG (reference sequence). This CDR3 is CACENSGANVLTF. The CDR3 DNA reads as TGTGCCTGTGAAAACTCTGGGGCCAACGTCCTGACTTTC.

The CDR3 nucleotides read TGTGCCACCAGCAGAGATCGGGGACAGGGGAGTGGGCTGTTTTTT. Translation: CATSRDRGQGSGLFF. The rearrangement uses TRBV15 and TRBJ2-2; 10 bases are shared with TRBD1. V shed 0 bases and J 13 bases; nucleotides not matched to a gene: 8. This CDR3 has 15 amino acids. Germline CDR1 LNHNV, CDR2 YYDKDF (reference sequence).

The chain is built from TRBV25-1 and TRBJ1-2; TRBD1 might be the D (6 bases). The CDR3 runs to 13 residues. Germline V CDR1 and CDR2: MGHDK, SYGVNS. V lost 4 bases and J lost 5, with 11 bases in between. The CDR3 reads CASSGGAGYGYTF. The DNA for the CDR3 is TGTGCCAGCAGTGGGGGGGCAGGGTATGGCTACACCTTC.

This chain joins TRBV28 and TRBJ2-4, with 12 bases matching TRBD1. Germline V gene sequence: CDR1 MDHEN, CDR2 SYDVKM. The CDR3 consists of 15 residues. The trim removed 2 bases at V and 8 bases at J, leaving 4 bases unmatched. CDR3 DNA: TGTGCCAGCAGTTTACGGGGACAGGGGGCGGACATTCAGTACTTC. It specifies CASSLRGQGADIQYF.

The rearrangement links TRBV5-4 to TRBJ2-7; tentative D call: TRBD2 (5 bases). Germline CDR1 reads SGHNT; CDR2 reads YYREEE (reference sequence). The CDR3 extends over 13 amino acids. Trimming took 0 bases from V and 6 from J, leaving 10 bases between them. CDR3 protein: CASSLEASSEQYF. CDR3 DNA sequence: TGTGCCAGCAGCTTGGAGGCTAGCTCCGAGCAGTACTTC.

The chain links TRBV18 to TRBJ2-1; 10 bases line up with TRBD2. CDR3 length: 15 residues. With 3 bases clipped from V and 8 bases from J, the junction kept 7 bases outside the gene matches. The germline V gene encodes CDR1 KGHSH and CDR2 LQKENI. CDR3 sequence reads: CASSPRTSGKDEQFF. Here the CDR3 DNA reads TGTGCCAGCTCACCTAGGACTAGCGGTAAGGATGAGCAGTTCTTC.

The chain carries TRBV15 and TRBJ1-1, with no clear D. Trimming took 1 base from V and 3 from J, leaving 12 bases between them. From germline, CDR1 is LNHNV and CDR2 YYDKDF (reference sequence). This CDR3 is 15 amino acids long. Here the CDR3 reads CATSRVEGIYTEAFF. In DNA form, the CDR3 reads TGTGCCACCAGCAGAGTGGAGGGAATCTACACTGAAGCTTTCTTT.

The J gene is TRBJ2-7, the V gene TRBV5-4, with 10 bases fitting TRBD1. Germline CDR1 and CDR2: SGHNT and YYREEE (reference sequence). V lost 3 bases to trimming and J lost 2 bases; unmatched junction nucleotides: 2. CDR3 length: 14 residues. This CDR3 reads CASSSGQGTYEQYF. The CDR3 DNA follows: TGTGCCAGCAGCTCGGGACAGGGGACCTACGAGCAGTACTTC.

Note on this clone: Other DNA sequences in this sample translate to the same CDR3. V usage is TRBV29-1 and J usage is TRBJ2-1, with D possibly TRBD1 on 5 matching bases. V was pared by 6 bases and J by 0 bases, with 12 bases between. Germline V gene data show CDR1 as SQVTM and CDR2 as ANQGSEA. This CDR3 comprises 14 residues. The CDR3 sequence: CSVLTVSSYNEQFF. CDR3 in DNA: TGCAGCGTCTTGACAGTTAGCTCCTACAATGAGCAGTTCTTC.

J is TRBJ2-3 and V is TRBV5-4, with TRBD2 identical over 8 bases. The CDR3 runs 15 residues. V was clipped by 2 bases and J by 6 bases; unmatched bases: 8. Germline CDR1 and CDR2: SGHNT and YYREEE (reference sequence). CDR3 region: CASSFAGGRRDTQYF. CDR3 nucleotides: TGTGCCAGCAGCTTTGCGGGGGGCAGGAGGGATACGCAGTATTTT.

The rearrangement uses TRBV27 and TRBJ2-7, with TRBD1 as a possible D gene (6 bases). CDR1 and CDR2 from the germline V gene are MNHEY and SMNVEV (reference sequence). V was pared by 5 bases and J by 1 base, with 12 bases between. The CDR3 covers 14 residues. The CDR3 here is CASSSQQGSYEQYF. The CDR3 region has the DNA TGTGCCAGCAGTAGCCAACAGGGTTCCTACGAGCAGTACTTC.

The J gene is TRBJ1-1, the V gene TRBV10-1; the match to TRBD1 covers 10 bases. V lost 3 bases, J lost 6 bases, and 7 bases stayed unmatched. Germline assignment: CDR1 WNHNN and CDR2 SYGVQD (reference sequence). This CDR3 is built from 15 residues. The CDR3 sequence is CASSDGTGDQAEAFF. The CDR3, as DNA: TGCGCCAGCAGTGACGGGACAGGGGATCAGGCTGAAGCTTTCTTT.

The rearrangement uses TRBV6-1 and TRBJ1-2; TRBD1 matches at 7 bases. V lost 0 bases, J lost 4 bases, and 2 bases stayed unmatched. Germline CDR1 and CDR2: MNHNS and SASEGT. The CDR3 is 14 amino acids. This chain's CDR3 is CASSEAGTAYGYTF. The CDR3 nucleotides are TGTGCCAGCAGTGAAGCAGGGACAGCCTATGGCTACACCTTC.

This clone occurred once. This chain links TRBV29-1 with TRBJ2-5; D call uncertain. Trimming took off 4 bases at V and 4 bases at J, with 10 bases between the two ends. The CDR3 totals 12 residues. Germline V gene sequence: CDR1 SQVTM, CDR2 ANQGSEA. The CDR3 loop is CSVVPYTETQYF. The CDR3 nucleotides read TGCAGCGTTGTTCCCTACACAGAGACCCAGTACTTC.

A word on this clone: The junction shows a germline mismatch at one end, possibly a read error. The chain has TRBV13 and TRBJ1-6; TRBD1 matches 7 bases. Germline V gives CDR1 PRHDT, CDR2 FYEKMQ (reference sequence). The CDR3 is 14 amino acids. CDR3 loop: CASSLGTANSPLHF. The CDR3 coding sequence is TGTGCCAGCAGCCTAGGGACAGCGAATTCACCCCTCCACTTT. Full variable domain (missing parts from reference TRBV13 and TRBJ1-6): AAGVIQSPRHLIKEKRETATLKCYPIPRHDTVYWYQQGPGQDPQFLISFYEKMQSDKGSIPDRFSAQQFSDYHSELNMSSLELGDSALYFCASSLGTANSPLHFGNGTRLTVT.